One T cell receptor (beta chain) is described in this entry. Its antigen is as yet unknown. The data derive from a study of T cell responses to AZD1222 COVID-19 vaccine. Study outcomes and limitations: Targets within unmutated variant regions were reportedly found for nearly half of spike-specific TCRs. Scientists sampled the repertoires only once the peak T cell response had passed. Spike-specific TCR breadth and depth both grew after two AZD1222 doses.

The CDR3 is 12 amino acids. V was pared by 5 bases and J by 8 bases, with 3 bases of the junction left unmatched. CDR1 SGHNT and CDR2 YENEEA come from the germline V gene. Here immunoSEQ multiplex PCR was the method, and the copy in TCRdb shows in-frame clones only, minus some. The repertoire has roughly 150,000 clones, around 92% of them found once; the top ten carry 2% to 2.5%. The V and J genes are TRBV11-3 and TRBJ2-1; TRBD2 agrees at 7 bases. This material consisted of peripheral blood, taken on day 0 of AZD1222 vaccination. This TCR came from an adult in good health. The CDR3 DNA is TGTGCCAGCAGCCTGGGGGGGGATGAGCAGTTCTTC. As protein: CASSLGGDEQFF. The whole variable domain, filled in from reference TRBV11-3 and TRBJ2-1, reads EAGVVQSPRYKIIEKKQPVAFWCNPISGHNTLYWYLQNLGQGPELLIRYENEEAVDDSQLPKDRFSAERLKGVDSTLKIQPAELGDSAVYLCASSLGGDEQFFGPGTRLTVL.